These T cell receptor beta chains were read from a single sample in a study of Ad26.COV2.S vaccination and SARS-CoV-2 variants. TCRdb's table, derived via immunoSEQ multiplex PCR, lists solely in-frame clones and lacks some. The sample has roughly 680,000 clones, about 90% seen once; the top ten hold approximately 1.5%. Sample: peripheral blood, taken in a trial of Ad26.COV2.S vaccine versus placebo. These receptors came from a person between 18 and 65 years old who received the Ad26.COV2.S COVID-19 vaccine or a placebo. The CDR3 runs from the conserved cysteine through the conserved F or W. The order of the fields is D gene, clone size, V gene, CDR3 length, J gene, CDR3 DNA, CDR3 protein. D genes are given only for firm matches. Size values are once, few and many counts, or a class for expanded clones, and some rows have none.

d_call: NA
clone_size: NA
v_call: TRBV11-2
cdr3_length: 15
j_call: TRBJ1-1
cdr3_nt: TGTGCCAGCAGCCCGGACCAGGGGTGGAACACTGAAGCTTTCTTT
cdr3_aa: CASSPDQGWNTEAFF

d_call: NA
clone_size: NA
v_call: TRBV10-1
cdr3_length: 20
j_call: TRBJ2-5
cdr3_nt: TGCGCCAGCAGTGAGAGCCTGCTCTGGCCTCACGTGACGGTACAAGAGACCCAGTACTTC
cdr3_aa: CASSESLLWPHVTVQETQYF

d_call: NA
clone_size: NA
v_call: TRBV2
cdr3_length: 15
j_call: TRBJ1-2
cdr3_nt: TGTGCCAGCAGTGACCGGGGGGGGATTAACTATGGCTACACCTTC
cdr3_aa: CASSDRGGINYGYTF

d_call: NA
clone_size: NA
v_call: TRBV6-5
cdr3_length: 11
j_call: TRBJ1-2
cdr3_nt: TGTGCCAGGAAGGAGGACTATGGCTACACCTTC
cdr3_aa: CARKEDYGYTF

d_call: TRBD1
clone_size: NA
v_call: TRBV7-9
cdr3_length: 15
j_call: TRBJ2-1
cdr3_nt: TGTGCCAGCAGCTTAGGAGGGGGCCTCTACAATGAGCAGTTCTTC
cdr3_aa: CASSLGGGLYNEQFF

d_call: TRBD2
clone_size: NA
v_call: TRBV3-1/TRBV3-2
cdr3_length: 14
j_call: TRBJ2-5
cdr3_nt: TGTGCCAGCAGCTTGGGGACTAGCAAAGAGACCCAGTACTTC
cdr3_aa: CASSLGTSKETQYF

d_call: NA
clone_size: few
v_call: TRBV6-2/TRBV6-3
cdr3_length: 12
j_call: TRBJ1-1
cdr3_nt: TGTGCCAGCAGTTCTACTGCCACTGAAGCTTTCTTT
cdr3_aa: CASSSTATEAFF

d_call: NA
clone_size: NA
v_call: TRBV4-2
cdr3_length: 16
j_call: TRBJ1-3
cdr3_nt: TGTGCCAGCAGCCAAGTTAGTCAGGGGCCTGGAAACACCATATATTTT
cdr3_aa: CASSQVSQGPGNTIYF

d_call: NA
clone_size: NA
v_call: TRBV12-3/TRBV12-4
cdr3_length: 13
j_call: TRBJ2-3
cdr3_nt: TGTGCCAGCAGTTCGCTTATCCGAGATACGCAGTATTTT
cdr3_aa: CASSSLIRDTQYF

d_call: NA
clone_size: NA
v_call: TRBV10-3
cdr3_length: 12
j_call: TRBJ1-1
cdr3_nt: TGTGCCAATAGGGGGGTAGACACTGAAGCTTTCTTT
cdr3_aa: CANRGVDTEAFF

d_call: NA
clone_size: NA
v_call: TRBV7-9
cdr3_length: 13
j_call: TRBJ2-3
cdr3_nt: TGTGCCAGCAGCCTGGGGGGCCCGGATACGCAGTATTTT
cdr3_aa: CASSLGGPDTQYF

d_call: TRBD2
clone_size: NA
v_call: TRBV14
cdr3_length: 15
j_call: TRBJ2-7
cdr3_nt: TGTGCCAGCAGCCAGCTAGCGGGACCGAACTACGAGCAGTACTTC
cdr3_aa: CASSQLAGPNYEQYF

d_call: NA
clone_size: once
v_call: TRBV19
cdr3_length: 13
j_call: TRBJ1-5
cdr3_nt: TGTGCCGCGACCGGGACACTAAATCAGCCCCAGCATTTT
cdr3_aa: CAATGTLNQPQHF

d_call: NA
clone_size: NA
v_call: TRBV6-1
cdr3_length: 14
j_call: TRBJ2-1
cdr3_nt: TGTGCCAGCAGTGATGCCGTGCGTTACAATGAGCAGTTCTTC
cdr3_aa: CASSDAVRYNEQFF

d_call: TRBD1
clone_size: NA
v_call: TRBV5-1
cdr3_length: 14
j_call: TRBJ2-1
cdr3_nt: TGCGCCAGCAGCTCGGGACAGTCCCGGAATGAGCAGTTCTTC
cdr3_aa: CASSSGQSRNEQFF

d_call: NA
clone_size: NA
v_call: TRBV30
cdr3_length: 13
j_call: TRBJ2-2
cdr3_nt: TGTGCCTGGAGTGTGATGGTTCCCGGGGAGCTGTTTTTT
cdr3_aa: CAWSVMVPGELFF

d_call: NA
clone_size: few
v_call: TRBV10-1
cdr3_length: 12
j_call: TRBJ2-1
cdr3_nt: TGCGCCAGCAGTGAGTCCGGGACGCACCAGTTCTTC
cdr3_aa: CASSESGTHQFF

d_call: TRBD1
clone_size: NA
v_call: TRBV4-3
cdr3_length: 15
j_call: TRBJ2-1
cdr3_nt: TGCGCCAGCAGCCAAGAAGGACAGGCATACAATGAGCAGTTCTTC
cdr3_aa: CASSQEGQAYNEQFF

d_call: NA
clone_size: NA
v_call: TRBV5-4
cdr3_length: 12
j_call: TRBJ2-1
cdr3_nt: TGTGCCAGCACCTGGGAGGGGACAGAGCAGTTCTTC
cdr3_aa: CASTWEGTEQFF

d_call: NA
clone_size: NA
v_call: TRBV7-9
cdr3_length: 14
j_call: TRBJ1-4
cdr3_nt: TGTGCCAGCAGCTTAAGGACGGGGAATGAAAAACTGTTTTTT
cdr3_aa: CASSLRTGNEKLFF

d_call: NA
clone_size: NA
v_call: TRBV5-6
cdr3_length: 13
j_call: TRBJ1-1
cdr3_nt: TGTGCCAGCAGCTTCACATTGAACACTGAAGCTTTCTTT
cdr3_aa: CASSFTLNTEAFF

d_call: TRBD1
clone_size: many
v_call: TRBV30
cdr3_length: 14
j_call: TRBJ1-4
cdr3_nt: TGTGCCTGGAGTGTCCTAGGACAGGGCGAAAAACTGTTTTTT
cdr3_aa: CAWSVLGQGEKLFF

d_call: NA
clone_size: NA
v_call: TRBV12-3/TRBV12-4
cdr3_length: 12
j_call: TRBJ2-1
cdr3_nt: TGTGCCAGCAGTTTAGAGGCCTTTGAGCAGTTCTTC
cdr3_aa: CASSLEAFEQFF

d_call: TRBD1
clone_size: NA
v_call: TRBV3-1/TRBV3-2
cdr3_length: 13
j_call: TRBJ1-5
cdr3_nt: TGTGCCAGCAGCCAGACAGGGGGTCAGCCCCAGCATTTT
cdr3_aa: CASSQTGGQPQHF

d_call: NA
clone_size: NA
v_call: TRBV3-1/TRBV3-2
cdr3_length: 13
j_call: TRBJ2-7
cdr3_nt: TGTGCCAGCAGCCCAGGGGGGACCTACGAGCAGTACTTC
cdr3_aa: CASSPGGTYEQYF

d_call: NA
clone_size: NA
v_call: TRBV18
cdr3_length: 14
j_call: TRBJ1-1
cdr3_nt: TGTGCCAGCTCATTAGACAGGATGAACACTGAAGCTTTCTTT
cdr3_aa: CASSLDRMNTEAFF